A selection of T cell receptor beta chains follows, all from one sample in a study of shared clonotypes between healthy human individuals. Generated by immunoSEQ multiplex PCR, the TCRdb table keeps only in-frame clones and is missing some. The table shows 850,000 to 1,200,000 clones, with around 76% occurring only once. Sample: memory CD4+ T cells sorted from blood. The receptors derive from a young man in good health. The CDR3 runs from the conserved cysteine through the conserved F or W.

cdr3_aa: CASSLGGAGNQPQHF
v_call: TRBV7-6
j_call: TRBJ1-5
cdr3_length: 15

cdr3_aa: CASSLVTYQETQYF
v_call: TRBV7-9
j_call: TRBJ2-5
cdr3_length: 14

cdr3_aa: CASTATPDVRYF
v_call: TRBV2
j_call: TRBJ2-4
cdr3_length: 12

cdr3_aa: CAISESHRLGLTEAFF
v_call: TRBV10-3
j_call: TRBJ1-1
cdr3_length: 16

cdr3_aa: CASSQEGGAGLGNEQFF
v_call: TRBV4-1
j_call: TRBJ2-1
cdr3_length: 17

cdr3_aa: CATGQGNSYEQYF
v_call: TRBV19
j_call: TRBJ2-7
cdr3_length: 13

cdr3_aa: CASSPLTYGYTF
v_call: TRBV7-9
j_call: TRBJ1-2
cdr3_length: 12

cdr3_aa: CASSFIAGELFF
v_call: TRBV28
j_call: TRBJ2-2
cdr3_length: 12

cdr3_aa: CASSSLAGPQEQFF
v_call: TRBV18
j_call: TRBJ2-1
cdr3_length: 14

cdr3_aa: CASSLGVANTEAFF
v_call: TRBV5-6
j_call: TRBJ1-1
cdr3_length: 14

cdr3_aa: CASSAPGARGYTF
v_call: TRBV6-5
j_call: TRBJ1-2
cdr3_length: 13

cdr3_aa: CASSQAAGSYGYTF
v_call: TRBV4-1
j_call: TRBJ1-2
cdr3_length: 14

cdr3_aa: CASSVTGANVLTF
v_call: TRBV9
j_call: TRBJ2-6
cdr3_length: 13

cdr3_aa: CASSEARAVEQYF
v_call: TRBV6-1
j_call: TRBJ2-7
cdr3_length: 13

cdr3_aa: CASSSLQTGLGGINSPLHF
v_call: TRBV5-1
j_call: TRBJ1-6
cdr3_length: 19

cdr3_aa: CASSLGVTGNQETQYF
v_call: TRBV7-8
j_call: TRBJ2-5
cdr3_length: 16

cdr3_aa: CASRGHRVQTGELFF
v_call: TRBV6-1
j_call: TRBJ2-2
cdr3_length: 15

cdr3_aa: CASSESLGQSAGQYF
v_call: TRBV6-1
j_call: TRBJ2-7
cdr3_length: 15

cdr3_aa: CASSPGTGGSYEQYF
v_call: TRBV11-2
j_call: TRBJ2-7
cdr3_length: 15

cdr3_aa: CASTLGFMEKLFF
v_call: TRBV28
j_call: TRBJ1-4
cdr3_length: 13

cdr3_aa: CASSLPSYNTDTQYF
v_call: TRBV28
j_call: TRBJ2-3
cdr3_length: 15

cdr3_aa: CAWNPSTGNTEAFF
v_call: TRBV30
j_call: TRBJ1-1
cdr3_length: 14

cdr3_aa: CASSLLSGPYNSPLHF
v_call: TRBV7-8
j_call: TRBJ1-6
cdr3_length: 16

cdr3_aa: CASSIVAGKRSGELFF
v_call: TRBV19
j_call: TRBJ2-2
cdr3_length: 16

cdr3_aa: CASSINSGNTIYF
v_call: TRBV19
j_call: TRBJ1-3
cdr3_length: 13

cdr3_aa: CSVERANVLTF
v_call: TRBV29-1
j_call: TRBJ2-6
cdr3_length: 11

cdr3_aa: CASSGRGKYTEAFF
v_call: TRBV6-6
j_call: TRBJ1-1
cdr3_length: 14

cdr3_aa: CASRRGRDTGELFF
v_call: TRBV5-8
j_call: TRBJ2-2
cdr3_length: 14

cdr3_aa: CAISASHTSGSYEQYF
v_call: TRBV10-3
j_call: TRBJ2-7
cdr3_length: 16

cdr3_aa: CASSPDSTSAYEQYF
v_call: TRBV5-1
j_call: TRBJ2-7
cdr3_length: 15

cdr3_aa: CASSPGQRGYTF
v_call: TRBV5-8
j_call: TRBJ1-2
cdr3_length: 12

cdr3_aa: CASRETPQETQYF
v_call: TRBV5-1
j_call: TRBJ2-5
cdr3_length: 13

cdr3_aa: CASTSGLGYTF
v_call: TRBV6-5
j_call: TRBJ1-2
cdr3_length: 11

cdr3_aa: CASSLGDSAYPYEQYF
v_call: TRBV7-9
j_call: TRBJ2-7
cdr3_length: 16

cdr3_aa: CASSPWGTSYNEQFF
v_call: TRBV9
j_call: TRBJ2-1
cdr3_length: 15

cdr3_aa: CASSVTDLNSPLHF
v_call: TRBV9
j_call: TRBJ1-6
cdr3_length: 14

cdr3_aa: CASSQDTYPGGNEQFF
v_call: TRBV4-3
j_call: TRBJ2-1
cdr3_length: 16

cdr3_aa: CASSKRAGNTEAFF
v_call: TRBV21-1
j_call: TRBJ1-1
cdr3_length: 14

cdr3_aa: CASSGGRGNQPQHF
v_call: TRBV19
j_call: TRBJ1-5
cdr3_length: 14

cdr3_aa: CASSLESTDTQYF
v_call: TRBV5-5
j_call: TRBJ2-3
cdr3_length: 13

cdr3_aa: CAIARVQNTDTQYF
v_call: TRBV10-3
j_call: TRBJ2-3
cdr3_length: 14

cdr3_aa: CSAPRGPRRFF
v_call: TRBV20-1
j_call: TRBJ2-3
cdr3_length: 11

cdr3_aa: CASSTTGREGYTF
v_call: TRBV19
j_call: TRBJ1-2
cdr3_length: 13

cdr3_aa: CASSPGAEETQYF
v_call: TRBV18
j_call: TRBJ2-5
cdr3_length: 13

cdr3_aa: CASSILDNRSGNTIYF
v_call: TRBV9
j_call: TRBJ1-3
cdr3_length: 16

cdr3_aa: CAWRPRGPNYGYTF
v_call: TRBV30
j_call: TRBJ1-2
cdr3_length: 14

cdr3_aa: CASRGQSSYEQYF
v_call: TRBV19
j_call: TRBJ2-7
cdr3_length: 13

cdr3_aa: CASRGLANTGELFF
v_call: TRBV2
j_call: TRBJ2-2
cdr3_length: 14

cdr3_aa: CAWSGRREDGYTF
v_call: TRBV30
j_call: TRBJ1-2
cdr3_length: 13

cdr3_aa: CASSYSSSLLNTEAFF
v_call: TRBV6-5
j_call: TRBJ1-1
cdr3_length: 16

cdr3_aa: CAISESRDSYEQYF
v_call: TRBV10-3
j_call: TRBJ2-7
cdr3_length: 14

cdr3_aa: CASRSHPGQSSYEQYF
v_call: TRBV28
j_call: TRBJ2-7
cdr3_length: 16

cdr3_aa: CASSQALAGGIHEQFF
v_call: TRBV14
j_call: TRBJ2-1
cdr3_length: 16

cdr3_aa: CASSLRQGVETQYF
v_call: TRBV28
j_call: TRBJ2-5
cdr3_length: 14